This record concerns one TCR beta chain sequence. It has no known antigen specificity. There are no base qualities to consult, and no much larger clone falls within one base. V gives up 3 bases and J gives up 7 bases, and the segment between their germline ends measures 13 bases. The germline V gene provides CDR1 MNHNS and CDR2 SASEGT. The CDR3, cysteine through phenylalanine, is 14 amino acids long. The read is trimmed to its CDR3 DNA, 42 bases read in frame from base 1. TCRbeta CDR3 regions were amplified from genomic DNA by means of the immunoSEQ Assay, a bias-controlled multiplex PCR. Under the source paper's analysis protocol: The number of nucleated cells in each sample was estimated from the amplification of reference gene primers within the assay. To quantify the absolute abundance of each unique TCRbeta CDR3 rearrangement, sequence reads were collapsed and filtered. For each sample, productive Simpson clonality was calculated by taking the square root of Simpson's diversity index across productive rearrangements. TCRdb limited this immuneACCESS table to in-frame rearrangements with V and J called. A share of clones is missing; checked studies link under half to unresolved V genes, and the rest is unexplained. V, J and clone size derive from that table, while D and trimming were established from the DNA sequence. Recorded for this sample are 110,000 or so clones; about 80% of them occurred a single time. 7.5% to 10% of the sample is in the top ten clones.

This sample is drawn from a study of blood T cell repertoires in COVID-19 (dated by TCRdb to 2018 to 2020). Describing the broader study: The collaborator samples originated in the United States, Italy and Spain and spanned the acute and convalescent phases of COVID-19. Where available, HLA class I and class II types were taken from metadata supplied by the sample provider and were not determined by assay-based typing. Nearly every sample came with metadata listing a de-identified subject ID, COVID-19 status, age in years and sex. Deeply sampled blood TCRbeta repertoires from subjects exposed to, actively infected with, or recovered from COVID-19 were included in the dataset. The material from the prospective study consisted of cDNA or gDNA derived from T cells, B-cell-depleted T cells, or PBMCs. The repertoires were made available in a free public database intended to serve as a resource for research on the immune response to SARS-CoV-2. The samples were drawn from two sources: the first 160 participants of the ongoing ImmuneRACE study, and 1,254 subjects contributed by 6 global collaborators. Here is what the overall study found, with its caveats: The amount of clinical and demographic metadata varied by source and participant and was provided uncurated.

Each collaborating institution followed its own protocols to collect whole blood in K2EDTA tubes. Collaborator samples were shipped for TCRbeta analysis as frozen whole blood, isolated PBMCs, or DNA extracted from either sample type. The specimen was peripheral blood. This receptor was obtained from a woman aged 40 to 50 with acute or convalescent COVID-19. This chain is built from TRBV6-1 and TRBJ1-5; the D gene lacks a confident call. The CDR3 has the sequence CASSEGGFGQPQHF. The DNA reads TGTGCCAGCAGTGAGGGCGGGTTCGGCCAGCCCCAGCATTTT.